A selection of T cell receptor beta chains follows, all from one sample in a study of cytomegalovirus exposure and HLA in healthy donors. Sequencing used immunoSEQ multiplex PCR; TCRdb keeps in-frame clones, though not all of them. This table holds 150,000 to 200,000 clones, under 85% found once. Input material: PBMCs. The receptors were gathered from a male donor in good health and CMV-seronegative. The CDR3 runs from the conserved cysteine through the conserved F or W. D genes are given only for firm matches. Clone sizes are given selectively: once, few, many, or a class where the clone is expanded.

v_call: TRBV7-6
j_call: TRBJ1-5
d_call: TRBD1
clone_size: .
cdr3_aa: CASSPGRGLNQPQHF
cdr3_nt: TGTGCCAGCAGCCCCGGGAGGGGGCTCAACCAGCCCCAGCATTTT

v_call: TRBV6-5
j_call: TRBJ1-5
d_call: .
clone_size: .
cdr3_aa: CASSEQAGDQPQHF
cdr3_nt: TGTGCCAGCAGTGAGCAGGCGGGGGATCAGCCCCAGCATTTT

v_call: TRBV6-6
j_call: TRBJ1-5
d_call: TRBD1
clone_size: .
cdr3_aa: CASSWGQGNNQPQHF
cdr3_nt: TGTGCCAGCAGTTGGGGACAGGGGAACAATCAGCCCCAGCATTTT

v_call: TRBV19
j_call: TRBJ2-6
d_call: .
clone_size: .
cdr3_aa: CASRRESAGANVLTF
cdr3_nt: TGTGCCAGTCGGAGGGAATCTGCTGGGGCCAACGTCCTGACTTTC

v_call: TRBV5-1
j_call: TRBJ2-1
d_call: TRBD1
clone_size: .
cdr3_aa: CASSLGDRASEQFF
cdr3_nt: TGCGCCAGCAGCTTGGGGGACAGGGCTTCTGAGCAGTTCTTC

v_call: TRBV2
j_call: TRBJ1-2
d_call: .
clone_size: .
cdr3_aa: CVSAGGSIPYGYTF
cdr3_nt: TGTGTCTCAGCCGGGGGGAGTATTCCCTATGGCTACACCTTC

v_call: TRBV6-5
j_call: TRBJ2-7
d_call: TRBD2
clone_size: .
cdr3_aa: CASSPWEGSHEQYF
cdr3_nt: TGTGCCAGCAGTCCTTGGGAGGGATCCCACGAGCAGTACTTC

v_call: TRBV7-2
j_call: TRBJ2-5
d_call: .
clone_size: .
cdr3_aa: CASSLQWETQYF
cdr3_nt: TGTGCCAGCAGCTTACAGTGGGAGACCCAGTACTTC

v_call: TRBV2
j_call: TRBJ1-1
d_call: .
clone_size: .
cdr3_aa: CASREGNTEAFF
cdr3_nt: TGTGCCAGCAGGGAGGGCAACACTGAAGCTTTCTTT

v_call: TRBV28
j_call: TRBJ2-7
d_call: .
clone_size: .
cdr3_aa: CASTPAEGARILEQYF
cdr3_nt: TGTGCCAGCACTCCTGCGGAGGGGGCAAGAATCCTCGAGCAGTACTTC

v_call: TRBV9
j_call: TRBJ2-7
d_call: TRBD1
clone_size: .
cdr3_aa: CASSVDLTVGDRVGEQYF
cdr3_nt: TGTGCCAGCAGCGTCGACCTAACCGTGGGGGACAGGGTGGGCGAGCAGTACTTC

v_call: TRBV9
j_call: TRBJ1-2
d_call: TRBD1
clone_size: .
cdr3_aa: CASTRQGGEYGYTF
cdr3_nt: TGTGCCAGCACAAGACAGGGGGGAGAATATGGCTACACCTTC

v_call: TRBV19
j_call: TRBJ1-2
d_call: .
clone_size: .
cdr3_aa: CASSEDRFYYGYTF
cdr3_nt: TGTGCCAGTAGTGAGGACAGATTCTACTATGGCTACACCTTC

v_call: TRBV6-5
j_call: TRBJ1-1
d_call: .
clone_size: .
cdr3_aa: CASSYAGRNTEAFF
cdr3_nt: TGTGCCAGCAGTTATGCCGGGAGGAACACTGAAGCTTTCTTT

v_call: TRBV9
j_call: TRBJ1-2
d_call: TRBD1
clone_size: .
cdr3_aa: CASSEGDRPYGYTF
cdr3_nt: TGTGCCAGCAGCGAGGGGGACAGACCCTATGGCTACACCTTC

v_call: TRBV4-1
j_call: TRBJ2-7
d_call: .
clone_size: .
cdr3_aa: CASSQVANEQYF
cdr3_nt: TGCGCCAGCAGCCAAGTAGCGAACGAGCAGTACTTC

v_call: TRBV11-3
j_call: TRBJ2-1
d_call: .
clone_size: .
cdr3_aa: CASSLAGASAFREQFF
cdr3_nt: TGTGCCAGCAGCTTGGCCGGGGCTAGCGCCTTTAGGGAGCAGTTCTTC

v_call: TRBV6-5
j_call: TRBJ1-5
d_call: TRBD1
clone_size: .
cdr3_aa: CASRGQGNNQPQHF
cdr3_nt: TGTGCCAGCAGAGGACAGGGGAACAATCAGCCCCAGCATTTT

v_call: TRBV28
j_call: TRBJ2-7
d_call: .
clone_size: .
cdr3_aa: CASSRRGPYEQYF
cdr3_nt: TGTGCCAGCAGCAGGCGGGGTCCCTACGAGCAGTACTTC

v_call: TRBV27
j_call: TRBJ1-2
d_call: TRBD1
clone_size: .
cdr3_aa: CASRGQFYGYTF
cdr3_nt: TGTGCCAGCAGGGGACAGTTCTATGGCTACACCTTC

v_call: TRBV9
j_call: TRBJ1-6
d_call: TRBD1
clone_size: .
cdr3_aa: CASSVGQGLSPLHF
cdr3_nt: TGTGCCAGCAGCGTAGGACAGGGTCTATCACCCCTCCACTTT

v_call: TRBV30
j_call: TRBJ2-3
d_call: .
clone_size: .
cdr3_aa: CAWKRGGPSTDTQYF
cdr3_nt: TGTGCCTGGAAAAGGGGGGGCCCTAGCACAGATACGCAGTATTTT

v_call: TRBV30
j_call: TRBJ1-2
d_call: .
clone_size: .
cdr3_aa: CAWTETRRSGVFYGYTF
cdr3_nt: TGTGCCTGGACAGAGACTAGACGGAGTGGGGTGTTCTATGGCTACACCTTC

v_call: TRBV30
j_call: TRBJ2-3
d_call: .
clone_size: .
cdr3_aa: CAWSVHRAWTDTQYF
cdr3_nt: TGTGCCTGGAGTGTACACAGGGCCTGGACAGATACGCAGTATTTT

v_call: TRBV15
j_call: TRBJ2-5
d_call: .
clone_size: .
cdr3_aa: CATSRGASPVGETQYF
cdr3_nt: TGTGCCACCAGCAGAGGGGCGAGCCCCGTGGGAGAGACCCAGTACTTC

v_call: TRBV28
j_call: TRBJ2-7
d_call: .
clone_size: .
cdr3_aa: CASTPGNYEQYF
cdr3_nt: TGTGCCAGCACCCCGGGTAACTACGAGCAGTACTTC

v_call: TRBV6-5
j_call: TRBJ1-5
d_call: .
clone_size: .
cdr3_aa: CASSERESNQPQHF
cdr3_nt: TGTGCCAGCAGTGAACGGGAGAGCAATCAGCCCCAGCATTTT

v_call: TRBV29-1
j_call: TRBJ1-2
d_call: .
clone_size: .
cdr3_aa: CSVEQSLGAGGYTF
cdr3_nt: TGCAGCGTTGAACAATCCTTGGGGGCTGGGGGCTACACCTTC

v_call: TRBV7-9
j_call: TRBJ2-1
d_call: TRBD2
clone_size: .
cdr3_aa: CASSPLAGSSYNEQFF
cdr3_nt: TGTGCCAGCAGCCCGCTAGCGGGTAGCTCCTACAATGAGCAGTTCTTC

v_call: TRBV29-1
j_call: TRBJ2-5
d_call: .
clone_size: .
cdr3_aa: CSVQGLTPGETQYF
cdr3_nt: TGCAGCGTCCAAGGACTGACCCCTGGGGAGACCCAGTACTTC

v_call: TRBV11-2
j_call: TRBJ1-6
d_call: .
clone_size: .
cdr3_aa: CASNRRAGVQLNSPLHF
cdr3_nt: TGTGCCAGCAACCGACGGGCAGGGGTACAATTGAATTCACCCCTCCACTTT

v_call: TRBV30
j_call: TRBJ2-7
d_call: .
clone_size: .
cdr3_aa: CAWSRRTYEQYF
cdr3_nt: TGTGCCTGGAGTCGGAGGACCTACGAGCAGTACTTC

v_call: TRBV29-1
j_call: TRBJ1-2
d_call: TRBD1
clone_size: .
cdr3_aa: CSVPDRGNYGYTF
cdr3_nt: TGCAGCGTCCCCGACAGGGGAAACTATGGCTACACCTTC

v_call: TRBV2
j_call: TRBJ1-1
d_call: .
clone_size: .
cdr3_aa: CASRRGMNTEAFF
cdr3_nt: TGTGCCAGCAGGAGGGGGATGAACACTGAAGCTTTCTTT

v_call: TRBV28
j_call: TRBJ1-2
d_call: .
clone_size: .
cdr3_aa: CASSLSGWDGYTF
cdr3_nt: TGTGCCAGCAGTTTATCAGGGTGGGATGGCTACACCTTC

v_call: TRBV28
j_call: TRBJ1-3
d_call: .
clone_size: few
cdr3_aa: CASSPHRISSGNTIYF
cdr3_nt: TGTGCCAGCAGTCCCCACAGGATAAGCTCTGGAAACACCATATATTTT

v_call: TRBV19
j_call: TRBJ1-5
d_call: TRBD1
clone_size: .
cdr3_aa: CASSIDPRGSSNQPQHF
cdr3_nt: TGTGCCAGTAGTATAGATCCCAGGGGGTCGAGCAATCAGCCCCAGCATTTT

v_call: TRBV29-1
j_call: TRBJ2-3
d_call: .
clone_size: few
cdr3_aa: CSVEGFGGVTDTQYF
cdr3_nt: TGCAGCGTTGAGGGCTTCGGGGGAGTCACAGATACGCAGTATTTT

v_call: TRBV5-1
j_call: TRBJ2-7
d_call: .
clone_size: .
cdr3_aa: CASSLGLGDYEQYF
cdr3_nt: TGCGCCAGCAGCTTAGGGCTAGGAGACTACGAGCAGTACTTC

v_call: TRBV18
j_call: TRBJ1-1
d_call: .
clone_size: .
cdr3_aa: CASSFSGTHKGEAFF
cdr3_nt: TGTGCCAGCTCATTTTCCGGGACACACAAGGGCGAAGCTTTCTTT

v_call: TRBV12-5
j_call: TRBJ1-5
d_call: .
clone_size: .
cdr3_aa: CASGLANQPQHF
cdr3_nt: TGTGCTAGTGGTTTGGCAAATCAGCCCCAGCATTTT

v_call: TRBV10-3
j_call: TRBJ2-7
d_call: .
clone_size: .
cdr3_aa: CAISESRGRGSSYEQYF
cdr3_nt: TGTGCCATCAGTGAGTCTCGAGGAAGGGGGAGCTCCTACGAGCAGTACTTC

v_call: TRBV11-2
j_call: TRBJ2-1
d_call: TRBD2
clone_size: .
cdr3_aa: CASSLGTLAGAGVNEQFF
cdr3_nt: TGTGCCAGCAGCTTAGGGACCCTAGCGGGAGCGGGGGTCAATGAGCAGTTCTTC

v_call: TRBV7-9
j_call: TRBJ2-3
d_call: .
clone_size: once
cdr3_aa: CASSPGRDTQYF
cdr3_nt: TGTGCCAGCAGCCCAGGCCGCGATACGCAGTATTTT

v_call: TRBV4-3
j_call: TRBJ1-6
d_call: .
clone_size: few
cdr3_aa: CASSQENSRPNSPLHF
cdr3_nt: TGCGCCAGCAGCCAAGAAAACTCTCGCCCGAATTCACCCCTCCACTTT